This T cell receptor (beta chain) was identified in a study of CD8 T cells in ankylosing spondylitis. Study-level results: The authors reported significant enrichment of disease-linked clones in matched ankylosing spondylitis synovial fluid. Disease-linked clones bore a CD8+ phenotype, appearing relatively rarely in peripheral blood. A TCR beta motif of roughly eight highly homologous variants seemed to mark ankylosing spondylitis blood.

TCR beta libraries were made by quantitative 5'-RACE with molecular barcodes. TCRdb redid the calling of the 5' RACE reads with MiXCR, one entry per CDR3 protein. The sample lists fewer than 500,000 distinct CDR3 sequences, 25% to 30% seen once, with roughly 0.9% in the top ten. In its sample, this clonotype was seen once. As yet, its antigen is unknown. The sample consisted of blood, either unsorted or a sorted T cell fraction (not recorded which). This TCR came from a male donor with ankylosing spondylitis.

CDR3 nucleotides: TGTGCCAGCAGGAAGGCGGCGTCGCAGGGGTTGGACAATGAGCAGTTCTTC. This sequence encodes CASRKAASQGLDNEQFF. This rearrangement joins TRBV12-3 or TRBV12-4 to TRBJ2-1; D possibly corresponds to TRBD1 (6 bases). The germline V and J ends were trimmed by 6 bases and 5 bases, with 23 bases remaining between them. The CDR3 has 17 amino acids.